This note documents a single T cell receptor (beta chain) sequence. It has no known antigen specificity. Qualities for individual bases were not recorded, and no much larger clone is one base off. This entry comes from a study of blood T cell repertoires in COVID-19 (dated by TCRdb to 2020 to 2021). The study in broad terms: Samples from collaborators originated in the United States, Italy and Spain and spanned both the acute and convalescent phases of COVID-19. Samples came from the ongoing ImmuneRACE study (first 160 participants) plus 1,254 subjects from 6 global collaborators. Nearly every sample came with metadata listing a de-identified subject ID, COVID-19 status, age in years and sex. The dataset comprised deeply sampled blood TCRbeta repertoires from subjects exposed to, actively infected with, or recovered from COVID-19. The repertoires were released in a freely available public database intended as a resource for research on the immune response to SARS-CoV-2. Where available, HLA class I and class II types were taken from metadata supplied by the sample provider and were not determined by assay-based typing. The material from the prospective study consisted of cDNA or gDNA derived from T cells, B-cell-depleted T cells, or PBMCs. What the study reported, not specific to this receptor: The quantity of clinical and demographic metadata differed by source and by participant and was supplied without curation.

V has 0 bases trimmed and J has 7 bases trimmed; junction bases matching no gene number 9. From cysteine to phenylalanine, the CDR3 is 16 amino acids long. Just the 48-base CDR3 DNA is kept, in frame starting at base 1. The CDR1 and CDR2 encoded by the germline V gene (reference sequence) are GTSNPN and SVGIG. Collaborating institutions collected whole blood in K2EDTA tubes following their own protocols. For TCRbeta analysis, collaborator samples were shipped as frozen whole blood, as isolated PBMCs, or as DNA extracted from either sample type. TCRbeta CDR3 regions were amplified from genomic DNA by means of the immunoSEQ Assay, a bias-controlled multiplex PCR. The paper's data handling went like this. The number of nucleated cells in each sample was estimated from the amplification of reference gene primers within the assay. Sequence reads were collapsed and filtered to measure the absolute abundance of every unique TCRbeta CDR3 rearrangement. For each sample, productive Simpson clonality was calculated by taking the square root of Simpson's diversity index across productive rearrangements. This immuneACCESS table, as held by TCRdb, lists in-frame sequences with V and J called but not all clones. Of the missing ones, under half trace to an unresolved V gene in checked studies; the others have no known cause. V, J and clone size reflect that table, while D and trimming were determined from the DNA. This sample gives roughly 100,000 clones in total; roughly 72% of them show up just once. The ten top clones hold about 6.4% of the sample.

Rearrangement joined TRBV30 to TRBJ1-4; TRBD1 aligns with 9 central bases. Sample: peripheral blood. The source is an older man with acute or convalescent COVID-19. For the CDR3, the sequence is CAWSVSRQGVTEKLFF. The nucleotide sequence is given as TGTGCCTGGAGTGTTTCCCGACAGGGGGTGACTGAAAAACTGTTTTTT.